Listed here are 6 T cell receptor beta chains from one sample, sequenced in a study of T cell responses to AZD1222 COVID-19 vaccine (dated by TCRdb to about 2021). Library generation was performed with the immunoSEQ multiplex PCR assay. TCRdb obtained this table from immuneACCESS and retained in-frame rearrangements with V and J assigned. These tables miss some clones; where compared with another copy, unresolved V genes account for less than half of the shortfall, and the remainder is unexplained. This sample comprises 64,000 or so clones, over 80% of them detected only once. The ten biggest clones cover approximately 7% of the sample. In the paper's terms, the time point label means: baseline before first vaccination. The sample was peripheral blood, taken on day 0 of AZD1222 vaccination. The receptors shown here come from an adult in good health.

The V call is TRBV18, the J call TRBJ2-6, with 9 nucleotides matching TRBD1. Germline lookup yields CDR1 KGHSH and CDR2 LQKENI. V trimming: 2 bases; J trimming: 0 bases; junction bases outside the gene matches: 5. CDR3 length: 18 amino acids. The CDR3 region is CASSPSGTGFSGANVLTF. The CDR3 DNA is TGTGCCAGCTCACCATCCGGGACAGGGTTCTCTGGGGCCAACGTCCTGACTTTC.

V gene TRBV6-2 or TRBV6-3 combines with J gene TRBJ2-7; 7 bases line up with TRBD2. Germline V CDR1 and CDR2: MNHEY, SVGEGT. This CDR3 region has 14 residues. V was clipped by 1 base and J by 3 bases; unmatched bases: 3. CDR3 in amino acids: CASSYFAGVYEQYF. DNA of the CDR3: TGTGCCAGCAGTTACTTTGCGGGGGTCTACGAGCAGTACTTC.

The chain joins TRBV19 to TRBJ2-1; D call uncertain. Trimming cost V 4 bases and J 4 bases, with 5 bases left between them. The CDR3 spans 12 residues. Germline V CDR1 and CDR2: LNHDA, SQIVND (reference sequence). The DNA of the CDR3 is TGTGCCAGTAGTAGGTTTTACAATGAGCAGTTCTTC. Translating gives CASSRFYNEQFF.

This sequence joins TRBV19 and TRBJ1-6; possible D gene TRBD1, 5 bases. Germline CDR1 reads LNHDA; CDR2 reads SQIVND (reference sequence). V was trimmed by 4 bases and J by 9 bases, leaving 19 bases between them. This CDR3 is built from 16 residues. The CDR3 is CASSRNSIRGTSPLHF. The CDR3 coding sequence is TGTGCCAGTAGTAGAAACAGCATTCGTGGGACTTCACCCCTCCACTTT.

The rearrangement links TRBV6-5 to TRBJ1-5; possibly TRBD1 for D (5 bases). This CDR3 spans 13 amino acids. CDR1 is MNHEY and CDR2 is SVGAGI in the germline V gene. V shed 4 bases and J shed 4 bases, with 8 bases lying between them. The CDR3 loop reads CASSWDRNQPQHF. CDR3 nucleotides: TGTGCCAGCAGTTGGGACCGGAATCAGCCCCAGCATTTT.

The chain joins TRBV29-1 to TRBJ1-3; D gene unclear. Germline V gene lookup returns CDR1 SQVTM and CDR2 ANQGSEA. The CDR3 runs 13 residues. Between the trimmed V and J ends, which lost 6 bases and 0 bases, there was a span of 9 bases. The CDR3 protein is CSVQVVSGNTIYF. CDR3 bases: TGCAGCGTCCAGGTGGTCTCTGGAAACACCATATATTTT.